Below are 15 T cell receptor beta chains sequenced from a single sample in a study of blood T cell repertoires in COVID-19. Some clones are missing from TCRdb's copy, which holds only in-frame ones; the method was immunoSEQ multiplex PCR. In the table there are about 40,000 clones, roughly 80% of which are singletons. The sequenced sample was peripheral blood. These receptors all come from a woman in her sixties or seventies with acute or convalescent COVID-19.

The V gene is TRBV9, the J gene TRBJ1-5; the D gene is possibly TRBD1 (6 bases). The CDR3 sequence is 14 residues long. Germline V lookup: CDR1 SGDLS, CDR2 YYNGEE. V dropped 1 base and J dropped 4 bases, with 9 bases sitting between them. CDR3 sequence: CASSVWDKNQPQHF. The CDR3 DNA follows: TGTGCCAGCAGCGTATGGGACAAGAATCAGCCCCAGCATTTT.

The chain has TRBV28 and TRBJ2-3; 14 nucleotides match TRBD2. The V gene end was trimmed by 4 bases and the J gene end by 5 bases; junction bases not matched to a gene: 5. From germline, CDR1 is MDHEN and CDR2 SYDVKM. This CDR3 comprises 16 residues. The CDR3 loop is CASSSRGLAGGDTQYF. The CDR3 DNA reads as TGTGCCAGCAGTTCACGAGGACTAGCGGGGGGAGATACGCAGTATTTT.

V gene TRBV5-1 combines with J gene TRBJ1-2; 9 nucleotides match TRBD1. Unmatched junction bases numbered 11, after V lost 4 bases and J lost 1 base. CDR1 and CDR2 from the germline V gene are SGHRS and YFSETQ. This CDR3 spans 17 amino acids. CDR3: CASSLYLPGQGNYGYTF. Here the CDR3 DNA reads TGCGCCAGCAGCCTTTACTTACCGGGACAGGGTAACTATGGCTACACCTTC.

The sample holds a few counts of this clone. This rearrangement joins TRBV28 to TRBJ2-7; TRBD2 matches 12 bases. Losses at the gene ends were 5 bases for V and 2 bases for J; bases not matched to a gene: 7. CDR3 size: 16 residues. Germline V gene sequence: CDR1 MDHEN, CDR2 SYDVKM. DNA for the CDR3: TGTGCCAGCAGTCCGACTAGCGGGAGTCTAACCTACGAGCAGTACTTC. As protein: CASSPTSGSLTYEQYF.

The rearrangement joins TRBV2 to TRBJ2-7, with 8 bases identical to TRBD1. J was trimmed by 0 bases and V by 8 bases; bases with no gene match: 6. Germline V gene sequence: CDR1 SNHLY, CDR2 FYNNEI. The length of the CDR3 is 14 residues. The DNA for the CDR3 is TGTGCCAGCGGGGGACAGGCCTTCTCCTACGAGCAGTACTTC. This codes for CASGGQAFSYEQYF.

This clone is a singleton in its sample. The rearrangement links TRBV6-5 to TRBJ2-1; perhaps TRBD2 as D (5 bases). Per the germline V gene, CDR1 is MNHEY and CDR2 is SVGAGI. The CDR3 has 13 amino acids. Deletions cut 6 bases from V and 7 bases from J, with 13 bases between. CDR3 in amino acids: CASSPRRRNEQFF. CDR3 nucleotide sequence: TGTGCCAGCAGCCCGCGCAGGAGGAATGAGCAGTTCTTC.

The J gene is TRBJ1-6, the V gene TRBV5-1; 7 bases are a match to TRBD1. CDR1 SGHRS and CDR2 YFSETQ come from the germline V gene. The CDR3 is made up of 16 amino acids. V gave up 0 bases and J gave up 6 bases; unmatched junction bases: 6. The CDR3 loop is CASSLEGGITNSPLHF. CDR3 in DNA: TGCGCCAGCAGCTTGGAAGGGGGCATCACTAATTCACCCCTCCACTTT.

This chain connects TRBV4-1 to TRBJ2-7; 10 bases match TRBD2. The CDR3 runs to 16 residues. CDR1 and CDR2 from the germline V gene are MGHRA and YSYEKL. The J segment lost 3 bases and the V segment lost 1 base, leaving 6 bases of the junction unmatched. The CDR3 sequence: CASSQVASGSLYEQYF. In DNA, the CDR3 is TGCGCCAGCAGCCAAGTGGCTAGCGGGAGTCTCTACGAGCAGTACTTC.

This clone was seen a single time. This rearrangement joins TRBV5-4 to TRBJ1-2, with D unresolved. CDR3 length equals 12 residues. Trimming removed 1 base from V and 7 bases from J, with 8 bases in between. CDR1 is SGHNT and CDR2 is YYREEE in the germline V gene (reference sequence). The CDR3 DNA reads as TGTGCCAGCAGCTTGTTGAGTTCTGGCTACACCTTC. Its translation: CASSLLSSGYTF.

V usage is TRBV6-1 and J usage is TRBJ1-1; D ambiguous. CDR3 length equals 13 residues. Germline V lookup: CDR1 MNHNS, CDR2 SASEGT. V dropped 2 bases and J dropped 2 bases, with 6 bases sitting between them. The CDR3 region is CASSEFSNTEAFF. The CDR3 bases are TGTGCCAGCAGTGAATTCAGTAACACTGAAGCTTTCTTT.

This chain uses TRBV7-2 with TRBJ1-2; 7 bases line up with TRBD1. The CDR3 is 12 amino acids. CDR1 and CDR2 from the germline V gene are SGHTA and FQGNSA. V gave up 4 bases and J gave up 7 bases; unmatched junction bases: 3. The CDR3 region is CASSSDRAGYTF. The CDR3 bases are TGTGCCAGCAGCTCTGACAGGGCTGGCTACACCTTC.

This chain links TRBV18 with TRBJ2-2, with 7 bases aligning to TRBD2. The J segment lost 6 bases and the V segment lost 1 base, leaving 8 bases of the junction unmatched. Germline V CDR1 and CDR2: KGHSH, LQKENI. The CDR3 loop spans 16 amino acids. CDR3 loop: CASSPQKGRDAGELFF. The CDR3 bases are TGTGCCAGCTCACCACAAAAAGGGAGGGACGCCGGGGAGCTGTTTTTT.

The chain combines TRBV7-9 with TRBJ2-1; D is unclear. The CDR3 is made up of 14 amino acids. Trimming removed 0 bases at V and 5 bases at J, with 8 bases between. In germline, CDR1 is SEHNR, CDR2 FQNEAQ (reference sequence). The CDR3 DNA follows: TGTGCCAGCAGCTTAGCTATGCGGAACAATGAGCAGTTCTTC. Its translation: CASSLAMRNNEQFF. The full variable domain, with the rest looked up from reference TRBV7-9 and TRBJ2-1, is DTGVSQNPRHKITKRGQNVTFRCDPISEHNRLYWYRQTLGQGPEFLTYFQNEAQLEKSRLLSDRFSAERPKGSFSTLEIQRTEQGDSAMYLCASSLAMRNNEQFFGPGTRLTVL.

The chain combines TRBV6-5 with TRBJ1-5; 8 bases match TRBD1. In germline, CDR1 is MNHEY, CDR2 SVGAGI. The CDR3 spans 14 residues. Losses at the gene ends were 11 bases for V and 4 bases for J; bases not matched to a gene: 10. The CDR3 here is CAGRGTGLNQPQHF. The CDR3 DNA follows: TGTGCCGGGAGAGGGACAGGCCTAAATCAGCCCCAGCATTTT.

The chain is built from TRBV5-1 and TRBJ1-2; D is possibly TRBD1 (5 bases). Germline-derived CDR1 and CDR2 are SGHRS and YFSETQ. CDR3 size: 14 residues. V was cut by 4 bases and J by 6 bases, with 16 bases left in between. The CDR3 DNA is TGCGCCAGCAGCGAAAGGCCGACGGGGGATGGCTACACCTTC. Its translation: CASSERPTGDGYTF.